These 25 T cell receptor beta chains were sequenced from one sample in a study of shared clonotypes between healthy human individuals. Repertoires were generated with immunoSEQ multiplex PCR, while TCRdb's copy carries only in-frame clones and drops some. The sample includes around 990,000 clones, 77% seen only once; the top ten take roughly 0.9%. Sequenced: memory CD4+ T cells from PBMCs. Subset denoted: CD45RA-negative fraction. The receptors were gathered from a man aged 18-30 years in good health. Some clones in this sample may be carry-over from other donors' samples.

As for this clone: This CDR3 is also generated by other DNA sequences in the sample. The chain employs TRBV18 and TRBJ2-5; D unresolved. V gave up 0 bases and J gave up 4 bases, with 3 bases separating them. The V gene's germline CDR1 is KGHSH and CDR2 LQKENI. The CDR3 loop spans 12 amino acids. CDR3 DNA sequence: TGTGCCAGCTCACCACCTGGAGAGACCCAGTACTTC. This sequence encodes CASSPPGETQYF.

The gene calls are TRBV4-1 and TRBJ2-2; D is unresolved. Trimming removed 0 bases from V and 1 base from J, with 9 bases in between. From germline, CDR1 is MGHRA and CDR2 YSYEKL. CDR3 length equals 16 residues. The CDR3 DNA reads TGCGCCAGCAGCCAAGATATAGGACGGAACACCGGGGAGCTGTTTTTT. This sequence encodes CASSQDIGRNTGELFF.

The chain recombines TRBV7-2 with TRBJ1-1; D is undetermined. This CDR3 spans 16 amino acids. V lost 1 base and J 2 bases, leaving 14 bases between the germline ends. CDR1 is SGHTA, CDR2 FQGNSA, per germline. The DNA for the CDR3 is TGTGCCAGCAGCTTAGGTCGGCCAGCTACTAACACTGAAGCTTTCTTT. This translates into CASSLGRPATNTEAFF.

The chain links TRBV2 to TRBJ2-7, with 8 bases aligning to TRBD1. The germline gives CDR1 SNHLY, CDR2 FYNNEI. The CDR3 runs to 14 residues. Trimming cost V 7 bases and J 6 bases; bases outside gene matches: 11. The CDR3 here is CASTTGTGGSEQYF. Here the CDR3 DNA reads TGTGCCAGCACCACCGGGACAGGAGGCTCCGAGCAGTACTTC.

About this clone itself: Only one base separates this from a far larger clonotype, so it likely reflects a read error. The genes are TRBV2 and TRBJ2-7; D gene ambiguous. CDR1 and CDR2 (germline): SNHLY, FYNNEI. The V and J ends lost 3 bases and 9 bases respectively, with 6 bases between them. This CDR3 has 10 residues. CDR3 amino acids: CASSEARQYF. DNA for the CDR3: TGTGCCAGCAGTGAGGCGAGGCAGTACTTC.

The rearrangement joins TRBV10-3 to TRBJ2-2; TRBD2 matches 8 bases. V shed 5 bases, J shed 5 bases, and the junction held 7 bases outside the gene matches. The germline gives CDR1 ENHRY, CDR2 SYGVKD. The CDR3 loop spans 15 amino acids. CDR3 sequence (DNA): TGTGCCATCAGTCCGGGAGGGCCAGGGACCGGGGAGCTGTTTTTT. Encoded protein: CAISPGGPGTGELFF.

This rearrangement joins TRBV5-1 to TRBJ2-7; D not certain. The CDR3 is 14 amino acids. Germline V lookup: CDR1 SGHRS, CDR2 YFSETQ. The V end lost 3 bases, the J end lost 1 base, and 11 bases lay between the germline ends. Written as DNA, the CDR3 is TGCGCCAGCAGCTCAATCGGGTGGTCCTACGAGCAGTACTTC. Its protein is CASSSIGWSYEQYF.

This sequence joins TRBV6-5 and TRBJ2-2; TRBD1 aligns across 9 bases. The germline V gene has CDR1 MNHEY and CDR2 SVGAGI. The CDR3 is 15 amino acids. Losses at the gene ends were 7 bases for V and 5 bases for J; bases not matched to a gene: 8. CDR3 sequence reads: CASTLGTGRTGELFF. CDR3 sequence (DNA): TGTGCCAGCACCTTGGGGACAGGGCGAACCGGGGAGCTGTTTTTT.

About this clone: This specimen includes other DNA sequences encoding the same CDR3. The chain is built from TRBV2 and TRBJ1-5, with D tentatively TRBD1 (5 bases). Germline V lookup: CDR1 SNHLY, CDR2 FYNNEI. The CDR3 contains 13 residues. The germline V and J ends were trimmed by 4 bases and 4 bases, with 8 bases remaining between them. This CDR3 reads CASSATGNQPQHF. The CDR3 DNA is TGTGCCAGCAGTGCTACAGGAAATCAGCCCCAGCATTTT.

This sequence joins TRBV6-4 and TRBJ2-1; 10 bases line up with TRBD1. V trimming: 5 bases; J trimming: 7 bases; junction bases outside the gene matches: 8. Germline V gene sequence: CDR1 MRHNA, CDR2 SNTAGT. This CDR3 is built from 15 residues. The DNA for the CDR3 is TGTGCCAGCAGTAAATGGCCGGGACAGGGGAATGAGCAGTTCTTC. It specifies CASSKWPGQGNEQFF.

This chain links TRBV5-1 with TRBJ2-7; D is possibly TRBD1 (6 bases). The germline gives CDR1 SGHRS, CDR2 YFSETQ. The CDR3 runs to 14 residues. V was trimmed by 5 bases and J by 0 bases, leaving 12 bases between them. CDR3: CASSPGQNSYEQYF. CDR3 nucleotides: TGCGCCAGCAGTCCCGGACAGAACTCCTACGAGCAGTACTTC.

The rearrangement joins TRBV7-3 to TRBJ1-2, with D maybe TRBD1 (5 bases). Trimming removed 4 bases at V and 6 bases at J, with 9 bases between. Germline assignment: CDR1 SGHTA and CDR2 FQGTGA. The CDR3 length is 12 residues. This chain's CDR3 is CASSSGTDGYTF. In DNA form, the CDR3 reads TGTGCCAGCAGCTCCGGGACGGATGGCTACACCTTC.

The rearrangement uses TRBV5-1 and TRBJ2-3; 11 bases align to TRBD2. This CDR3 region has 17 residues. Germline loops: CDR1 SGHRS, CDR2 YFSETQ. V trimming: 0 bases; J trimming: 4 bases; junction bases outside the gene matches: 7. Here the CDR3 DNA reads TGCGCCAGCAGCTTGGGCATAGCGGGAGGGCCGCCAGATACGCAGTATTTT. Translating it yields CASSLGIAGGPPDTQYF.

The V call is TRBV28, the J call TRBJ1-5; D gene unclear. CDR1 is MDHEN, CDR2 SYDVKM, per germline. CDR3 length: 15 residues. The V gene lost 3 bases and the J gene lost 2 bases, with 11 bases spanning the gap. CDR3 DNA sequence: TGTGCCAGCAGTTTGGTCAGACGCCGCAATCAGCCCCAGCATTTT. Amino acids: CASSLVRRRNQPQHF.

The chain links TRBV5-8 to TRBJ2-7; D perhaps matches TRBD2 (5 bases). Trimming removed 1 base from V and 4 bases from J, with 6 bases in between. Germline V gene sequence: CDR1 SGHTS, CDR2 YDEGEE. The CDR3 runs 12 residues. The CDR3 region has the DNA TGTGCCAGCAGCTTGCGGGGATACGAGCAGTACTTC. This translates into CASSLRGYEQYF.

This clone showed up many times. The chain joins TRBV2 to TRBJ1-3; D may be TRBD1 (5 bases). V was shortened by 8 bases and J by 4 bases, with 12 bases between the two germline ends. This CDR3 has 13 amino acids. The germline V gene encodes CDR1 SNHLY and CDR2 FYNNEI. CDR3 nucleotides: TGTGCCAGCTGCCGGGACTCGGGAAACACCATATATTTT. Its translation: CASCRDSGNTIYF.

This clone was observed once. The chain couples TRBV30 to TRBJ2-7, with D tentatively TRBD1 (6 bases). From germline, CDR1 is GTSNPN and CDR2 SVGIG (reference sequence). V was pared by 2 bases and J by 2 bases, with 10 bases between. The CDR3 is 13 amino acids. This CDR3 is CAWSRGFPYEQYF. CDR3 nucleotides: TGTGCCTGGAGTAGGGGGTTCCCCTACGAGCAGTACTTC.

V and J are TRBV10-3 and TRBJ2-7; 7 bases agree with TRBD1. The CDR3 is made up of 12 amino acids. J lost 1 base, V lost 10 bases, and 4 bases had no gene match. Per germline, CDR1 ENHRY and CDR2 SYGVKD. Written as DNA, the CDR3 is TGTGCCACGCGACAGGGTTCCTACGAGCAGTACTTC. The encoded protein is CATRQGSYEQYF.

Of note for this clone: This may arise from a read error, as a much more abundant clone is one base away. The CDR3 here is CSVDGYTEAFF. For the CDR3, the DNA is TGCAGCGTTGACGGGTACACTGAAGCTTTCTTT. The chain combines TRBV29-1 with TRBJ1-1; no reliable D call. The ends were cut back, 3 bases at V and 3 bases at J, with 5 bases in the middle. There are 11 residues in the CDR3. Germline loops: CDR1 SQVTM, CDR2 ANQGSEA.

V gene TRBV27 combines with J gene TRBJ2-5; TRBD2 might be the D (6 bases). Germline CDR1 reads MNHEY; CDR2 reads SMNVEV (reference sequence). The CDR3 has 19 amino acids. Trimming left V 2 bases short and J 5 bases short, with 27 bases between. The CDR3: CASSLRSVPGVAGPETQYF. CDR3 DNA sequence: TGTGCCAGCAGTTTAAGGTCTGTCCCGGGGGTAGCTGGACCGGAGACCCAGTACTTC.

This clone was detected once. V and J are TRBV25-1 and TRBJ1-2, with no clear D. Per germline, CDR1 MGHDK and CDR2 SYGVNS. Trimming removed 1 base from V and 8 bases from J, with 11 bases in between. CDR3 length: 13 amino acids. The CDR3 protein is CASSEFYEGGYTF. CDR3 DNA: TGTGCCAGCAGTGAATTCTATGAAGGGGGCTACACCTTC.

V is TRBV18 and J is TRBJ1-2; D is possibly TRBD1 (5 bases). V was cut by 3 bases and J by 8 bases, with 16 bases left in between. The CDR3 contains 14 residues. Per germline, CDR1 KGHSH and CDR2 LQKENI. The CDR3 coding sequence is TGTGCCAGCTCACCCCCGGCGAGGGGAGGAGGCTACACCTTC. Its translation is CASSPPARGGGYTF.

A word on this clone: Distinct nucleotide sequences in the sample also encode this CDR3. V usage is TRBV29-1 and J usage is TRBJ1-1; D gene ambiguous. V lost 6 bases and J lost 5, with 7 bases in between. The length of the CDR3 is 10 residues. CDR1 and CDR2 from the germline V gene are SQVTM and ANQGSEA. CDR3 in amino acids: CSVGTTEAFF. The CDR3 region has the DNA TGCAGCGTCGGAACGACTGAAGCTTTCTTT.

The CDR3 nucleotides read TGTGCCAGCGGGAGGACTAGCGGGACCTTACCCTACGAGCAGTACTTC. Its protein is CASGRTSGTLPYEQYF. J is TRBJ2-7 and V is TRBV5-8; 12 nucleotides align to TRBD2. CDR3 length equals 16 residues. CDR1 is SGHTS, CDR2 YDEGEE, per germline. V shed 7 bases, J shed 2 bases, and the junction held 10 bases outside the gene matches.

CDR3 residues: CASSLGLSSGSRYLFF. The CDR3, as DNA: TGTGCCAGCAGCTTAGGGTTGTCTAGCGGGAGCAGATACCTGTTCTTC. The chain has TRBV7-8 and TRBJ2-1; 10 bases map to TRBD2. There are 16 residues in the CDR3. Germline lookup yields CDR1 SGHVS and CDR2 FQNEAQ. Losses at the gene ends were 1 base for V and 15 bases for J; bases not matched to a gene: 15. Supplemented by reference TRBV7-8 and TRBJ2-1, the full variable domain reads GAGVSQSPRYKVAKRGQDVALRCDPISGHVSLFWYQQALGQGPEFLTYFQNEAQLDKSGLPSDRFFAERPEGSVSTLKIQRTQQEDSAVYLCASSLGLSSGSRYLFFGPGTRLTVL.